This TCR beta chain was sequenced for a study of blood T cell repertoires in COVID-19. Study at large: Samples came from the United States, Italy and Spain, spanning acute and convalescent COVID-19.

The data were produced by immunoSEQ multiplex PCR, yet TCRdb's version contains in-frame clones alone and is incomplete. The sample holds 300,000 to 400,000 clones, roughly 86% seen once. Sequenced sample: peripheral blood. The receptor was isolated from a woman in her forties or fifties who had recovered from COVID-19.

The CDR3 coding sequence is TGTGCCAGCAGCCAAGTAGGGGGCTCCTACGAGCAGTACTTC. Protein product: CASSQVGGSYEQYF. The chain links TRBV7-2 to TRBJ2-7; D might be TRBD1 (6 bases). The CDR3 covers 14 residues. Germline V lookup: CDR1 SGHTA, CDR2 FQGNSA. V gave up 5 bases and J gave up 0 bases, with 11 bases separating them. Full variable domain (rest looked up from reference TRBV7-2 and TRBJ2-7): GAGVSQSPSNKVTEKGKDVELRCDPISGHTALYWYRQSLGQGLEFLIYFQGNSAPDKSGLPSDRFSAERTGGSVSTLTIQRTQQEDSAVYLCASSQVGGSYEQYFGPGTRLTVT.